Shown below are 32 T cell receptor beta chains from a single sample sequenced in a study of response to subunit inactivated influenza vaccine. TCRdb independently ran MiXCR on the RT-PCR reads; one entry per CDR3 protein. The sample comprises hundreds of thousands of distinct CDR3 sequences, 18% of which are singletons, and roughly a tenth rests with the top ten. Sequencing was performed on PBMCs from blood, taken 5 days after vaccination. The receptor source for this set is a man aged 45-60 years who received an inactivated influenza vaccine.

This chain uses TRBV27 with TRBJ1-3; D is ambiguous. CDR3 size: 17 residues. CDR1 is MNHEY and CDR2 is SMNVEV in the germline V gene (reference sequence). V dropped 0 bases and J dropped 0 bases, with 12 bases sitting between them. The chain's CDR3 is CASSLSARPSSGNTIYF. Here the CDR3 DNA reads TGTGCCAGCAGTTTATCGGCCCGCCCTAGCTCTGGAAACACCATATATTTT.

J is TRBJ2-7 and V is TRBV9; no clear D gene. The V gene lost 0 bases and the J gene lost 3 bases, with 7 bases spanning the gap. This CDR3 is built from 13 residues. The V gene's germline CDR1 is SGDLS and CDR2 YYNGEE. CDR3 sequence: CASSVANNYEQYF. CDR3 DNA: TGTGCCAGCAGCGTAGCCAACAACTACGAGCAGTACTTC.

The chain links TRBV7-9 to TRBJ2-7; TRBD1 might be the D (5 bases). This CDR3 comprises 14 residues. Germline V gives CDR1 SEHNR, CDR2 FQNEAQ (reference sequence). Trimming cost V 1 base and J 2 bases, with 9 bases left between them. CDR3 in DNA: TGTGCCAGCAGCTTAGTGGGGCAGACCTACGAGCAGTACTTC. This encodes CASSLVGQTYEQYF.

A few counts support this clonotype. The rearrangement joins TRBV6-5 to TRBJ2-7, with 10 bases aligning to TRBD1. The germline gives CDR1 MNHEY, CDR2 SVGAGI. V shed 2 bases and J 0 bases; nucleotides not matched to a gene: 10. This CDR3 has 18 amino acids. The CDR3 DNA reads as TGTGCCAGCAGTTACCGCTCGCCGGGACAGGGGAGCTCCTACGAGCAGTACTTC. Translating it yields CASSYRSPGQGSSYEQYF.

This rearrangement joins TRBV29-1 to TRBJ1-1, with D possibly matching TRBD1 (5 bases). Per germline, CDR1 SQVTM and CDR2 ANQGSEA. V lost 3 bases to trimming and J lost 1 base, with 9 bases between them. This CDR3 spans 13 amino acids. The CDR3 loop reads CSVEEGRNTEAFF. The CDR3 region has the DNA TGCAGCGTTGAGGAGGGGCGGAACACTGAAGCTTTCTTT.

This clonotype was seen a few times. The CDR3 DNA reads TGTGCCAGCAGCTTATGGGTTCAATCCACAGATACGCAGTATTTT. This gives the protein CASSLWVQSTDTQYF. The chain joins TRBV11-2 to TRBJ2-3; no reliable D call. Germline CDR1 reads SGHAT; CDR2 reads FQNNGV. This CDR3 is built from 15 residues. V was clipped by 2 bases and J by 2 bases, with 11 bases between them.

CDR3 nucleotide sequence: TGTGCCAGCAGCCACAACTACGATTTCTATAATTCACCCCTCCACTTT. As protein: CASSHNYDFYNSPLHF. This chain joins TRBV9 and TRBJ1-6; no definite D call. Germline CDR1 is SGDLS and CDR2 is YYNGEE. The CDR3 covers 16 residues. Trimming stripped 4 bases from V and 3 bases from J, with 14 bases between.

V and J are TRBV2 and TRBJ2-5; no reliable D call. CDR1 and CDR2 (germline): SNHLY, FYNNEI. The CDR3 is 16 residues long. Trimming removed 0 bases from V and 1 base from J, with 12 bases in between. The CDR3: CASSEALQAAQETQYF. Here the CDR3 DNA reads TGTGCCAGCAGTGAAGCGCTTCAGGCCGCCCAAGAGACCCAGTACTTC.

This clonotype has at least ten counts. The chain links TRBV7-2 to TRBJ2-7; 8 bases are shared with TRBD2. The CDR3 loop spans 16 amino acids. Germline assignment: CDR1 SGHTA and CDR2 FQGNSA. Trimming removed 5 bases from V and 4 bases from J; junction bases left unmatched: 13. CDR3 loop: CASSPRGSGAVYEQYF. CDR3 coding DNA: TGTGCCAGCAGCCCCCGTGGTAGCGGGGCTGTATACGAGCAGTACTTC. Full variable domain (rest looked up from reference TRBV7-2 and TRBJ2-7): GAGVSQSPSNKVTEKGKDVELRCDPISGHTALYWYRQSLGQGLEFLIYFQGNSAPDKSGLPSDRFSAERTGGSVSTLTIQRTQQEDSAVYLCASSPRGSGAVYEQYFGPGTRLTVT.

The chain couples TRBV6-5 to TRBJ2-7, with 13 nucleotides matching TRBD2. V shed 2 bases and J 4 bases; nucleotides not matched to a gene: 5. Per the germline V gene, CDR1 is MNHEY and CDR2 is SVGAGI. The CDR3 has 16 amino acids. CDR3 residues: CASSYETSGRFYEQYF. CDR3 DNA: TGTGCCAGCAGTTACGAGACTAGCGGGAGGTTTTACGAGCAGTACTTC.

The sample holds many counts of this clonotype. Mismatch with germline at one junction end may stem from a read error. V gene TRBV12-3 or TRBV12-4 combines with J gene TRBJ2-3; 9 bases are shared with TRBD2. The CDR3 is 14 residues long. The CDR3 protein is CASSGAGGTDTQYF. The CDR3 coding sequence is TGTGCCAGCAGTGGAGCGGGGGGCACAGATACTCAGTATTTT.

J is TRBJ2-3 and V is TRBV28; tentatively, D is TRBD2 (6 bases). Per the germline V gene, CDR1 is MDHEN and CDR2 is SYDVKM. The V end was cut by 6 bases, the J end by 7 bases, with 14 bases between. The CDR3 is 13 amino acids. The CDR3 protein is CASSKWGEYTQYF. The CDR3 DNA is TGTGCCAGCAGCAAGTGGGGGGAATATACGCAGTATTTT. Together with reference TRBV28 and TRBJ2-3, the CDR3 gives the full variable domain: DVKVTQSSRYLVKRTGEKVFLECVQDMDHENMFWYRQDPGLGLRLIYFSYDVKMKEKGDIPEGYSVSREKKERFSLILESASTNQTSMYLCASSKWGEYTQYFGPGTRLTVL.

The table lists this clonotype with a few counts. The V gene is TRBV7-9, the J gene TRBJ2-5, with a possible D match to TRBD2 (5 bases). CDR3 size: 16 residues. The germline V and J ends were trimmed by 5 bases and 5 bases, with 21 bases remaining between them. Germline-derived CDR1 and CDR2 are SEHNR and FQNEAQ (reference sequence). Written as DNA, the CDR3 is TGTGCCAGCAGCCCAACAACCCCAGGCCGAGGGGAGACCCAGTACTTC. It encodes CASSPTTPGRGETQYF.

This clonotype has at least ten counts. The CDR3 region is CASTQLRRGGYTF. Here the CDR3 DNA reads TGTGCCAGCACCCAGTTACGGCGAGGGGGCTACACCTTC. V usage is TRBV6-2 or TRBV6-3 and J usage is TRBJ1-2; D remains unclear. Germline lookup yields CDR1 MNHEY and CDR2 SVGEGT. The CDR3 is made up of 13 amino acids. Deletions cut 7 bases from V and 8 bases from J, with 17 bases between.

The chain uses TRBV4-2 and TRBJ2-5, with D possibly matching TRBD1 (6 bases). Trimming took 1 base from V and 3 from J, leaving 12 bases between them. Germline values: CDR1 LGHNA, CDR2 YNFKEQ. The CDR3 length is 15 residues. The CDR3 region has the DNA TGTGCCAGCAGCCAAGCCACAGGGATGGAAGAGACCCAGTACTTC. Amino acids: CASSQATGMEETQYF.

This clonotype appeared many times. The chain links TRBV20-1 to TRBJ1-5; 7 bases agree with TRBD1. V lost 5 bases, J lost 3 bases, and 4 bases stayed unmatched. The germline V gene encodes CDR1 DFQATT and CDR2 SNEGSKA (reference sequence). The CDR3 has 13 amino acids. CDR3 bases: TGCAGTGCTCGTACAGGGGCCAATCAGCCCCAGCATTTT. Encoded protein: CSARTGANQPQHF.

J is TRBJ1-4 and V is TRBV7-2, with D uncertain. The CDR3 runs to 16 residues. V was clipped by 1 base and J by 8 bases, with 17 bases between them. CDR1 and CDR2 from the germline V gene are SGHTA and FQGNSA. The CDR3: CASSLGRGDYGEKLFF. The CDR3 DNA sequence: TGTGCCAGCAGCTTAGGAAGAGGCGATTACGGCGAAAAACTGTTTTTT.

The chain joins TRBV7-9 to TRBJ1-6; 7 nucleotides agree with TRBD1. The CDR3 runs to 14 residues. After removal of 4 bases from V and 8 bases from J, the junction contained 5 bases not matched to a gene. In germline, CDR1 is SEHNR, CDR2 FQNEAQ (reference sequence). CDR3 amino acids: CASSSRQGDSPLHF. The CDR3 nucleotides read TGTGCCAGCAGCTCCCGACAGGGAGATTCACCCCTCCACTTT.

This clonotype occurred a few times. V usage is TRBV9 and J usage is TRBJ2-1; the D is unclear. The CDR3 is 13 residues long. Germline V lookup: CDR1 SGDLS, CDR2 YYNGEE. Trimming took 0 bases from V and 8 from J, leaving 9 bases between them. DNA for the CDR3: TGTGCCAGCAGCGTAGAGTCGAACGATGAGCAGTTCTTC. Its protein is CASSVESNDEQFF.

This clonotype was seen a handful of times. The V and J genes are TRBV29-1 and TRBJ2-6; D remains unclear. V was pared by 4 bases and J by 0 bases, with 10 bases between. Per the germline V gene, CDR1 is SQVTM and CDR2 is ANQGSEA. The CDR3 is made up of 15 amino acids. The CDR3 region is CSVADGNSGANVLTF. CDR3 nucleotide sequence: TGCAGCGTTGCTGACGGAAACTCTGGGGCCAACGTCCTGACTTTC.

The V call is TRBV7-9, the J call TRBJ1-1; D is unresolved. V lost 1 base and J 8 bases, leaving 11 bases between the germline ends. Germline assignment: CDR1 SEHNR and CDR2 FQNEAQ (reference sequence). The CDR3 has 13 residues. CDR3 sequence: CASSLDTAGEAFF. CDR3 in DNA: TGTGCCAGCAGCTTAGACACCGCGGGAGAAGCTTTCTTT. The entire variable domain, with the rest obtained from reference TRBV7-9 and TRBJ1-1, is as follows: DTGVSQNPRHKITKRGQNVTFRCDPISEHNRLYWYRQTLGQGPEFLTYFQNEAQLEKSRLLSDRFSAERPKGSFSTLEIQRTEQGDSAMYLCASSLDTAGEAFFGQGTRLTVV.

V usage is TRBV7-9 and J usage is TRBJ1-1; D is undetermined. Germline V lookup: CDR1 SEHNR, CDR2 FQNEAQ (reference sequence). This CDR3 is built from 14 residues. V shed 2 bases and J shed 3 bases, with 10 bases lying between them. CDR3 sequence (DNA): TGTGCCAGCAGCTTATTGGGCCGCTACACTGAAGCTTTCTTT. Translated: CASSLLGRYTEAFF.

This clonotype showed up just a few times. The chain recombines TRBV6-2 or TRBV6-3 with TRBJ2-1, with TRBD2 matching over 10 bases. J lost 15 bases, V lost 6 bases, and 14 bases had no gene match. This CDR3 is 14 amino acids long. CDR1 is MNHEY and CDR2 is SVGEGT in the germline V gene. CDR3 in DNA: TGTGCCAGCAGCGTGCCGGGCAGCGGGGGGGCCGTGTTCTTC. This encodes CASSVPGSGGAVFF.

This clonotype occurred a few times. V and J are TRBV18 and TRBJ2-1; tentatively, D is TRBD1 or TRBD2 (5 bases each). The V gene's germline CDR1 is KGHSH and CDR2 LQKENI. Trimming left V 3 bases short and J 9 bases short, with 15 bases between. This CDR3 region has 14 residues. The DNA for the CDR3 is TGTGCCAGCTCACCGGGTCTGGGGGTTGTTGAGCAGTTCTTC. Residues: CASSPGLGVVEQFF.

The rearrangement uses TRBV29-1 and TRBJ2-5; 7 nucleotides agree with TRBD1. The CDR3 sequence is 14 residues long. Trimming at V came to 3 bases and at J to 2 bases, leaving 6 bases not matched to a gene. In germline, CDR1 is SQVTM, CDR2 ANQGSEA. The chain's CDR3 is CSVDLGTVQETQYF. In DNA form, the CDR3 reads TGCAGCGTTGATTTGGGGACAGTTCAAGAGACCCAGTACTTC.

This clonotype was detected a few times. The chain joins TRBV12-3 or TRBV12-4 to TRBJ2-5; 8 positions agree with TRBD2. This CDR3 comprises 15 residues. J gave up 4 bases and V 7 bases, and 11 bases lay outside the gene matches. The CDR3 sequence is CASKSGGPVTETQYF. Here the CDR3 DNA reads TGTGCCAGCAAATCGGGAGGGCCTGTCACAGAGACCCAGTACTTC.

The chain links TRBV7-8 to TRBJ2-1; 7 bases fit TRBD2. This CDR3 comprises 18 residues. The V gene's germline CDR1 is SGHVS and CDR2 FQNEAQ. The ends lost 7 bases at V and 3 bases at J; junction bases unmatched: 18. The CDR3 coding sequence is TGTGCCAGCATCCAGCTTGACCTGGGAGCGGGATTCTACAATGAGCAGTTCTTC. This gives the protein CASIQLDLGAGFYNEQFF. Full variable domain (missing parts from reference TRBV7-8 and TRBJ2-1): GAGVSQSPRYKVAKRGQDVALRCDPISGHVSLFWYQQALGQGPEFLTYFQNEAQLDKSGLPSDRFFAERPEGSVSTLKIQRTQQEDSAVYLCASIQLDLGAGFYNEQFFGPGTRLTVL.

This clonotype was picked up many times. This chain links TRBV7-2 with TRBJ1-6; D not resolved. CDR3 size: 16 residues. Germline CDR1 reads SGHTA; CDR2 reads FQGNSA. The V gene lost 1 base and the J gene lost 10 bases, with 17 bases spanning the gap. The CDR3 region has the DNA TGTGCCAGCAGCTTAGTGGGCGGACTTTCAAGATCACCCCTCCACTTT. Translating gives CASSLVGGLSRSPLHF.

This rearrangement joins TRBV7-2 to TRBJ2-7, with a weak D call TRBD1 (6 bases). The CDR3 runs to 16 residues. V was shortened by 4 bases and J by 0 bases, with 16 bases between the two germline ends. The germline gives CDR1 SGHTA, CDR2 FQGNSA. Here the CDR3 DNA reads TGTGCCAGCAGCTCCCGATTTGACAGGTTCTCCTACGAGCAGTACTTC. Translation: CASSSRFDRFSYEQYF.

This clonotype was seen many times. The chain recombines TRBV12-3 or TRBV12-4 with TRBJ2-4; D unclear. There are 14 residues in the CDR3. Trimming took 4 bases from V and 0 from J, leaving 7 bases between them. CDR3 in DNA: TGTGCCAGCAGTTACCAACTAGCCAAAAACATTCAGTACTTC. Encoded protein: CASSYQLAKNIQYF.

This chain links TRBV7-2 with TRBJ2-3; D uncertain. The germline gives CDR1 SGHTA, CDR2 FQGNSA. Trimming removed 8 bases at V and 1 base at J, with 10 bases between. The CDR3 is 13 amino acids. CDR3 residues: CASVVGRTDTQYF. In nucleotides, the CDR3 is TGTGCCAGCGTAGTCGGGCGCACAGATACGCAGTATTTT.

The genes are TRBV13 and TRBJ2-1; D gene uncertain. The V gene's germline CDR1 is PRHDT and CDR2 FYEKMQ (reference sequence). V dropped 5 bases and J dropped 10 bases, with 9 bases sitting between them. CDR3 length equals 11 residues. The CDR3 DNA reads TGTGCCAGCAGCCAGAACTCAGAGCAGTTCTTC. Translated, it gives CASSQNSEQFF.